This T cell receptor (beta chain) comes out of a study of T cell repertoires in aging, cancer and after chemotherapy. Study-wide context: Clear clonal overlap appeared across healthy donor samples taken over several months to years.

Multiplex touch-down PCR with TRB-A/B primers amplified rearranged V-D-J TRB sequences. Each CDR3 protein gets one entry after TCRdb re-called the multiplex PCR reads with MiXCR. The sample lists more than 10,000 distinct CDR3 sequences; approximately 32% were seen once. Peripheral blood genomic DNA, not sorted cells or RNA, was the template. Broader study findings: No conclusions about immunological memory after chemotherapy can be drawn from the repertoire data. Rebound thymic output was suggested by rising median generation probability during chemotherapy in each cancer cohort.

The CDR3 contains 16 residues. The J segment lost 5 bases and the V segment lost 6 bases, leaving 12 bases of the junction unmatched. Per germline, CDR1 SGHAT and CDR2 FQDESV (reference sequence). Regarding this clonotype: Antigen specificity is unknown.

Input material: blood. The clonotype comes from a human donor in good health. The donor label of this sample is uncertain. V usage is TRBV11-1 and J usage is TRBJ2-1; 8 nucleotides match TRBD2. This CDR3 is CASSTAGALANNEQFF. The CDR3 nucleotides are TGTGCCAGCAGTACAGCGGGAGCTCTGGCGAACAATGAGCAGTTCTTC.